The T cell receptor beta chain described here comes from a study of blood T cell repertoires in COVID-19. In germline, CDR1 is SGHTA, CDR2 FQGTGA. CDR3 size: 14 residues. The V and J ends lost 5 bases and 6 bases, in that order; junction bases with no gene match: 9. Assay used: immunoSEQ multiplex PCR; TCRdb lists only in-frame clones, some missing. Of 200,000 or so clones in the sample, just under 85% were seen once. The age range of participants was about 18 to 90 years, with residence in about 25 US areas. The TCR comes from a woman between 40 and 55 years old with acute COVID-19. The sequencing input was PBMCs or T cells enriched from blood (not recorded which). The rearrangement links TRBV7-3 to TRBJ1-1; 7 bases align to TRBD1. In DNA, the CDR3 is TGTGCCAGCAGCATGGGACAGCCAGTCGCTGAAGCTTTCTTT. Its protein is CASSMGQPVAEAFF.